The present T cell receptor beta chain was sequenced within a study of T cells in Graves' hyperthyroidism and ophthalmopathy. It was RNA transcripts that yielded the amplified TCR beta CDR3 regions. First-round RT-PCR targeting the TCR CDR3 was performed with the HTBI primer set. TCRdb analysed the multiplex PCR reads with MiXCR anew, one entry per CDR3 protein. Of around 500,000 distinct CDR3 sequences in the sample, around a fifth are singletons; the top ten hold 45% to 55%. On this clonotype itself: This could be a read error, since a much larger clone is one nucleotide away.

The CDR3 is 15 residues long. The J segment lost 6 bases and the V segment lost 6 bases, leaving 12 bases of the junction unmatched. Sequencing was done on a sample of blood. The TCR was taken from a woman in her sixties or seventies with Graves' ophthalmopathy. The chain links TRBV12-3 or TRBV12-4 to TRBJ2-3, with 7 bases aligning to TRBD2. CDR3 loop: CASSYSPRGTDTQYF. CDR3 DNA sequence: TGTGCCAGCAGCTACTCCCCGCGGGGGACTGATACGCAGTATTTT.